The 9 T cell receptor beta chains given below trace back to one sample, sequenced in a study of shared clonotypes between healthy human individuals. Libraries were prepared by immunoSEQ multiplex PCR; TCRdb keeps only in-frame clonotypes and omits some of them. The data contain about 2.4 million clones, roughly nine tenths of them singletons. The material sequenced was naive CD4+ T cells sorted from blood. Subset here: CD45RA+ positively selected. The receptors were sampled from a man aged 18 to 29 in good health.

The CDR3 region is CSVGFRGSSYEQYF. The CDR3 DNA reads TGCAGCGTGGGCTTTCGAGGTAGCTCCTACGAGCAGTACTTC. The chain has TRBV29-1 and TRBJ2-7, with D unclear. Germline CDR1 SQVTM, CDR2 ANQGSEA. V was pared by 6 bases and J by 0 bases, with 15 bases between. This CDR3 region has 14 residues.

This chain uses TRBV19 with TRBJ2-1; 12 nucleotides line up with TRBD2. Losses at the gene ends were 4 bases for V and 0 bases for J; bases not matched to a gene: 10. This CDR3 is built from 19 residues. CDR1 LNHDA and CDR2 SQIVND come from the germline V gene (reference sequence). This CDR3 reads CASSNRKTSGGLSYNEQFF. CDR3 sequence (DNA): TGTGCCAGTAGTAATAGGAAGACTAGCGGGGGCCTCTCCTACAATGAGCAGTTCTTC.

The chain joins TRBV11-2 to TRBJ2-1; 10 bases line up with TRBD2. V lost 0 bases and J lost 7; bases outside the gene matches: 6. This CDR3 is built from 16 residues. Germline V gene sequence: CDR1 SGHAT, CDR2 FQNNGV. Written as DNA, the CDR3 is TGTGCCAGCAGCTTAGAAACAGCGGGGGGGCGAAATGAGCAGTTCTTC. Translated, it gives CASSLETAGGRNEQFF.

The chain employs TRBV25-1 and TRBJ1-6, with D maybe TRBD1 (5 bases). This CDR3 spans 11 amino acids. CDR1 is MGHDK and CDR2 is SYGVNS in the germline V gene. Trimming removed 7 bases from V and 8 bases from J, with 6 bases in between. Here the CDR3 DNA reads TGTGCCAGCATGGGGGATTCACCCCTCCACTTT. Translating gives CASMGDSPLHF.

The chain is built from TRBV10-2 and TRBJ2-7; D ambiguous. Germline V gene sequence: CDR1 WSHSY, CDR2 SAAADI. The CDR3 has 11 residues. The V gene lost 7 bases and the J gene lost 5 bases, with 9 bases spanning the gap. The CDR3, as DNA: TGCGCCAGCATAGCCGGAGACGAGCAGTACTTC. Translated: CASIAGDEQYF.

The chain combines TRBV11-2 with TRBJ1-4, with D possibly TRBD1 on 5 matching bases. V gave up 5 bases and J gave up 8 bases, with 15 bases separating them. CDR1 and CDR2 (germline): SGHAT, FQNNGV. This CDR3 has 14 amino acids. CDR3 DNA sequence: TGTGCCAGCAGCCCGGCAGGGTTTGGAGAAAAACTGTTTTTT. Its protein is CASSPAGFGEKLFF.

The CDR3 DNA is TGTGCCAGCAGCTTAACCGGGACTAGGGTCACAGATACGCAGTATTTT. This sequence encodes CASSLTGTRVTDTQYF. V gene TRBV5-4 combines with J gene TRBJ2-3; TRBD2 agrees at 8 bases. The CDR3 totals 16 residues. The V gene's germline CDR1 is SGHNT and CDR2 YYREEE (reference sequence). The V segment lost 2 bases and the J segment 2 bases; nucleotides outside the gene matches: 7.

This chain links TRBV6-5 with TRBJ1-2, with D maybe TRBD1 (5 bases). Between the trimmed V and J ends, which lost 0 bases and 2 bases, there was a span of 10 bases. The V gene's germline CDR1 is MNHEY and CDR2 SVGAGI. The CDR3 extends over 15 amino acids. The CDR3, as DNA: TGTGCCAGCAGTTACTCGACAGCAGCCAACTATGGCTACACCTTC. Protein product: CASSYSTAANYGYTF.

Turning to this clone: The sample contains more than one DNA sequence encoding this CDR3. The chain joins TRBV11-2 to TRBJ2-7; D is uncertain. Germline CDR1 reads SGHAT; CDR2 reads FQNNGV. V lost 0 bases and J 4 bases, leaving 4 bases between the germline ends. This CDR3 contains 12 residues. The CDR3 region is CASSLEGYEQYF. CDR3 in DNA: TGTGCCAGCAGCTTAGAAGGGTACGAGCAGTACTTC.